This T cell receptor (beta chain) was identified during a study of cytomegalovirus exposure and HLA in healthy donors (dated by TCRdb to the late 2010s). Background on the whole study: In an earlier analysis of 450 to 750 of the donors, 250 to 350 Gb of sequence data and 100 million or so unique TCR beta sequences from roughly 180 million T cells were reported. All discovery cohort repertoires had been generated using a single sequencing platform. On average, about 240,000 unique TCR beta nucleotide sequences were sequenced per donor among 398 genotyped donors of the cohort, with around 19% of those sequences being non-productive. Around 320 gigabases of sequencing data and approximately 85 million unique TCR sequences were included in an early release covering under 650 HLA-typed donors. An earlier analysis of 500 to 750 of the donors applied high-throughput TCR beta sequencing to assess whether each TCR beta V gene segment acted as functional or pseudogenic. Among the roughly 400 genotyped donors, about 83% belonged to the genetic ancestry cluster associated with self-reported Caucasian donors. Donor age, sex, ethnicity and CMV serostatus were compiled alongside the repertoire data. Both class I and class II loci were covered by HLA typing, at four-digit resolution. The study used immunosequencing to profile the T cell repertoires of 666 subjects and linked those repertoires to cytomegalovirus serostatus. Along with the approximately 700-subject first cohort, a separate validation cohort of around 120 different subjects was used. The number of typed donors differed by locus: 629-630 for A, B, C, DRB1 and DQB1; 500 to 550 for DQA1; 606 for DPA1; and about 470 for DPB1. A later genetic analysis used genome-wide SNP genotypes for about 55% of the 666 donors, treating that subset as a discovery cohort. About five DR-DQ haplotypes were treated as single units for association and clustering because of strong linkage in the cohort. High-throughput TCR immunosequencing, statistical association of individual TCRs with disease status, and machine learning were combined to predict cytomegalovirus infection status. In the later analysis, no new phenotypic data were used to find candidate immune exposures; instead, reliance was placed on TCR beta sequences and their occurrence across donors. To study patterns of TCR occurrence, a later analysis re-analyzed previously published TCR beta repertoires from under 750 donors and added high-resolution HLA genotyping. The study was designed to test whether signatures of past pathogen exposure could be identified by cataloging public T cell receptors.

Library method: the immunoSEQ multiplex PCR assay. A mixture of 60 forward primers for TCR Vbeta segments and 13 reverse primers for TCR Jbeta segments was used in the multiplex PCR. Amplification of the CDR3 region of rearranged TCR beta genes was performed with a multiplex PCR assay on genomic DNA. The amplified TCR beta libraries were sequenced on the Illumina HiSeq System as 87-base-pair reads. Per the authors' processing: A later analysis tallied 75 million to 95 million unique TCR beta chains across the approximately 670 repertoires, and some 10 million of those chains were shared by two or more donors. To remove PCR and sequencing errors, raw reads were error-corrected and collapsed into unique sequences using a nearest-neighbor algorithm that merged closely related sequences. CDR3 sequences were aligned to IMGT reference sequences to assign V, D and J gene segments. Each retained sequence needed at least a six-nucleotide match to both a V gene segment and a J gene segment. A rearrangement was called productive if the CDR3 had no stop codons and remained in frame with V and J, and every other rearrangement was called non-productive. Following IMGT convention, CDR3 was defined as the stretch from the second conserved V-encoded cysteine to the conserved J-encoded phenylalanine. The earlier analysis of 450 to 750 of the donors excluded any sequence lacking an unambiguous match to a single V gene segment. In an earlier analysis of some 590 of the donors, a V segment was called functional when productive rearrangements were above 56.7%, and segregating when the standard deviation between donors exceeded 5%. To diagnose cytomegalovirus status from the catalog of TCR beta chain sequences, a statistical classification framework was built. In a later analysis, V and J genes were assigned by comparing TCR nucleotide sequences against IMGT/GENE-DB human TR gene sequences. The TCRdist pipeline was used in a later analysis to assign CDR3 sequences and most-parsimonious VDJ recombination scenarios. In a later analysis, each TCR beta chain was defined by its CDR3 amino acid sequence together with its V-gene family, and reads without a unique V-gene family were excluded. As a way to deal with suspected cross-contamination and a sequencing artifact, a later analysis dropped hundreds of nucleotide sequences that were highly shared and had low generation probability. In a later analysis, a clonal expansion index was calculated for each public chain from normalized within-repertoire ranks of inferred template counts. In a later analysis, generation probabilities were computed with a VDJ recombination model fitted to out-of-frame rearrangements, and the resulting probabilities were checked against IGoR. In a later analysis, TCR-TCR, TCR-HLA and TCR-CMV co-occurrence was scored with hypergeometric tests, and a repertoire-size bias correction was applied to TCR pairs. A later analysis estimated false discovery rates by permuting HLA or CMV assignments 20 times. In a later analysis, co-occurring TCRs were grouped using DBSCAN, and TCRdist sequence similarity was added for clustering within HLA-allele-positive subsets. Repertoires with fewer than 30,000 or more than 120,000 public chains were left out of co-occurrence clustering, as were five repertoires with anomalous nucleotide sharing. TCRdb limited this immuneACCESS table to in-frame rearrangements with V and J called. A share of clones is missing; checked studies link under half to unresolved V genes, and the rest is unexplained. The D gene and trimming were derived from the DNA, and the V and J assignments and clone size from that table. Here the sample has tens of thousands of clones; 9.5% to 13% occur a single time. In total, the top ten clones hold approximately 25% of the sample.

Looking up the germline V gene (reference sequence) yields CDR1 SEHNR and CDR2 FQNEAQ. The CDR3 starts with the cysteine, ends with the phenylalanine, and has 15 residues. Only the CDR3 portion is preserved as DNA: 45 bases, with reading frame beginning at the first base. V is pruned by 1 base and J by 5 bases, leaving 7 bases of the junction without a gene match. Broad study findings and their caveats: When HLA alleles, especially DR and DQ, strongly co-occurred, attributing TCR associations to individual alleles was difficult. This cohort had only TCR beta chains sequenced, and the lack of alpha or paired-chain data limited which features could be detected. The only immune exposure information available for the cohort was CMV serostatus. A cluster of highly shared sequence variants was judged likely to be a technical artifact of the sequencing pipeline. In a later analysis, the rate of TCR association differed among HLA loci, with DRB1 alleles having the most associated TCRs and HLA-C alleles having the fewest. Specific HLA alleles were associated with 15,000 to 20,000 TCR beta sequences at a false discovery rate of 0.05 in a later analysis. In a later analysis, most CMV-associated TCR beta chains were found to appear HLA-restricted, with HLA associations seemingly driven largely by CMV exposure. It was suggested by the authors that the approach could potentially be generalized to other disease states and immunological phenotypes. Because HLA typing was unavailable for some donors at each locus, only the typed subset was used in association tests. In both the original and validation cohorts, the classifier was reported to diagnose cytomegalovirus status with high specificity and sensitivity. In an earlier analysis of 587 of the donors, most TCR beta V segments appeared in productive rearrangements about 87% or about 30% of the time, broadly matching IMGT annotations. According to a later analysis, parvovirus B19, influenza, CMV and Epstein-Barr virus appeared linked to several top co-occurrence clusters. In a later genetic analysis, fewer N-insertions in productive TCRs were reported among donors in an Asian-associated ancestry cluster than the roughly 640-donor mean. The study gave a list of 150 to 200 TCR beta chains associated with cytomegalovirus. Most TCR sequences were seen in very few donors, while some public TCRs were found in many individuals. Because the 87-base-pair reads could not distinguish some IMGT-functional V segments, including TRBV6-2 and TRBV6-3, those segments were excluded. The presence/absence analyses assumed that sequencing depth was roughly uniform across donors, and that assumption may not be true. A further reported finding was that TCR beta sequences accurately predicted the HLA-A and HLA-B alleles for most subjects in the first cohort. Linkage disequilibrium might explain the correlated functional status among segregating V segments, but an unknown experimental factor could not be excluded. In a later analysis, HLA-associated TCR beta chains were found to be more clonally expanded and to have lower generation probabilities than equally common non-associated chains. The earlier analysis of 587 of the donors excluded seventeen rarely observed V segments, including chromosome 9 orphons, because counts were too low. In vitro tests confirmed that a few of the cytomegalovirus-associated TCR beta chains recognize cytomegalovirus antigens. A later genetic analysis associated a missense DCLRE1C variant with V-gene and J-gene trimming of TCR beta chains, and an independent cohort replicated the association.

This clone was counted between two and nine times. The antigen it recognizes is unknown. Per-base quality was not reported, and no clone a single base away is much larger than it. The cohort was made up of hundreds of healthy bone marrow donors. At the time of sampling, every cohort member was nominally healthy, though immune exposures that went unrecorded were likely present. The donor tested CMV seropositive and was one of the 289 seropositive cohort members. Each donor provided a peripheral blood sample, and peripheral blood mononuclear cells were used for TCR beta sequencing. The Qiagen DNeasy Blood Extraction Kit was used to extract genomic DNA from the blood cell samples.

The chain joins TRBV7-9 to TRBJ1-2; TRBD1 agrees with 7 junctional bases. This TCR was recovered from a man aged 60-69 years in good health and CMV-seropositive. What was sequenced was PBMCs. The CDR3: CASSLGGTVLYGYTF. The DNA sequence follows: TGTGCCAGCAGCTTAGGGGGGACAGTCCTATATGGCTACACCTTC.